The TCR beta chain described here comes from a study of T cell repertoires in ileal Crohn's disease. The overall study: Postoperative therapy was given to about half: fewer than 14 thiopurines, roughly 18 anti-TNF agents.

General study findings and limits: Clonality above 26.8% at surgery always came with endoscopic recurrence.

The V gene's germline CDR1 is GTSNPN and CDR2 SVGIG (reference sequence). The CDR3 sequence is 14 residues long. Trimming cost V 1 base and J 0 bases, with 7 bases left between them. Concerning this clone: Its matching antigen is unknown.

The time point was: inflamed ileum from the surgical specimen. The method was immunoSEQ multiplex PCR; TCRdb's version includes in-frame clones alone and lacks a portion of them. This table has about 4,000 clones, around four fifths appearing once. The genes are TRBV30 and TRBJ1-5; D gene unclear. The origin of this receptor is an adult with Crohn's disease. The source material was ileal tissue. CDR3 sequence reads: CAWSGRDSNQPQHF. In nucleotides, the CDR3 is TGTGCCTGGAGTGGTAGAGATAGCAATCAGCCCCAGCATTTT. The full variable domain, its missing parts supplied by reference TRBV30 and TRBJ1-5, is SQTIHQWPATLVQPVGSPLSLECTVEGTSNPNLYWYRQAAGRGLQLLFYSVGIGQISSEVPQNLSASRPQDRQFILSSKKLLLSDSGFYLCAWSGRDSNQPQHFGDGTRLSIL.